The entry that follows covers one TCR beta chain sequence. The data stem from a study of T cells in Graves' hyperthyroidism and ophthalmopathy. TCR beta CDR3 region amplification was performed from RNA transcripts. When the TCR CDR3 underwent first-round RT-PCR, the HTBI primer set was used. TCRdb itself ran the multiplex PCR reads through MiXCR, one entry per CDR3 protein. The data show over 500,000 distinct CDR3 sequences, 15% to 20% seen once. The germline gives CDR1 SGHRS, CDR2 YFSETQ. CDR3 length equals 15 residues. V shed 4 bases and J shed 2 bases, with 16 bases lying between them. V gene TRBV5-1 combines with J gene TRBJ2-7; D may be TRBD1 or TRBD2 (6 bases each). The sequence derives from a woman under 30 with Graves' ophthalmopathy. Sequenced material: blood. CDR3: CASSPRAGQPYEQYF. The CDR3 DNA reads TGCGCCAGCAGCCCCAGGGCGGGACAACCCTACGAGCAGTACTTC.